The next 23 T cell receptor beta chains were all read from a single sample in a study of graft-versus-host responses after intestinal transplantation. The repertoire was sequenced with immunoSEQ multiplex PCR; TCRdb's copy has only in-frame clones and lacks some. This sample has about 120,000 clones; approximately 95% occur once, and the top ten carry more than 3%. The antigens for these receptors are not known. The input for sequencing was unstimulated CD8+ T cells sorted from spleen or lymph node cells, taken before intestinal transplant. These receptors came from a human donor who received an intestinal transplant.

The gene calls are TRBV6-5 and TRBJ2-7; D unresolved. The CDR3 covers 11 residues. The germline gives CDR1 MNHEY, CDR2 SVGAGI. The germline V and J ends were trimmed by 2 bases and 7 bases, with 6 bases remaining between them. CDR3 protein: CASSYGSEQYF. The DNA for the CDR3 is TGTGCCAGCAGTTACGGATCTGAGCAGTACTTC.

The chain has TRBV30 and TRBJ2-1; 9 bases match TRBD2. In germline, CDR1 is GTSNPN, CDR2 SVGIG (reference sequence). Trimming at V came to 5 bases and at J to 4 bases, leaving 9 bases not matched to a gene. This CDR3 region has 15 residues. The CDR3 DNA is TGTGCCTGGGACCCCGGGACTAGCCCTTACAATGAGCAGTTCTTC. Translated, it gives CAWDPGTSPYNEQFF.

The chain links TRBV27 to TRBJ2-7; 7 bases align to TRBD2. Germline CDR1 reads MNHEY; CDR2 reads SMNVEV (reference sequence). This CDR3 region has 16 residues. V was pared by 5 bases and J by 0 bases, with 10 bases of the junction left unmatched. The CDR3 nucleotides read TGTGCCAGCAGTCAGTTACGGGAGGCGAGCTCCTACGAGCAGTACTTC. Residues: CASSQLREASSYEQYF.

The chain recombines TRBV7-3 with TRBJ2-1; TRBD2 aligns across 9 bases. V dropped 2 bases and J dropped 10; count of bases not matched to a gene: 15. The CDR3 is made up of 17 amino acids. Germline values: CDR1 SGHTA, CDR2 FQGTGA. The CDR3 bases are TGTGCCAGCAGCTTATCGGCTAGCGGGGTTTTAGGCGGAGAGCAGTTCTTC. It codes for CASSLSASGVLGGEQFF.

CDR3 DNA sequence: TGTGCCAGCAGCTTAGGGGTGGCCCGCTCCTACAATGAGCAGTTCTTC. It translates to CASSLGVARSYNEQFF. V usage is TRBV7-9 and J usage is TRBJ2-1; D not certain. The CDR3 runs 16 residues. Germline CDR1 is SEHNR and CDR2 is FQNEAQ (reference sequence). V lost 1 base, J lost 0 bases, and 10 bases lay in between.

V is TRBV4-2 and J is TRBJ2-1, with TRBD2 matching over 12 bases. Germline V CDR1 and CDR2: LGHNA, YNFKEQ. The V and J ends lost 1 base and 5 bases, in that order; junction bases with no gene match: 3. The CDR3 runs to 16 residues. As DNA, the CDR3 is TGTGCCAGCAGCCAAGTTCTAGCGGGAGGGGACAATGAGCAGTTCTTC. This gives the protein CASSQVLAGGDNEQFF.

The J gene is TRBJ2-1, the V gene TRBV28, with D possibly TRBD2 on 6 matching bases. The germline V gene has CDR1 MDHEN and CDR2 SYDVKM. There are 15 residues in the CDR3. Trimming left V 6 bases short and J 4 bases short, with 16 bases between. The CDR3 here is CASRPSGGIYNEQFF. DNA of the CDR3: TGTGCCAGCAGGCCAAGCGGCGGGATATACAATGAGCAGTTCTTC.

The chain has TRBV4-3 and TRBJ2-7; 11 bases are a match to TRBD2. The CDR3 has 16 amino acids. Trimming cost V 0 bases and J 8 bases; bases outside gene matches: 9. The germline V gene encodes CDR1 LGHNA and CDR2 YSLEER. CDR3 protein: CASSQDRQLAGAKQYF. CDR3 in DNA: TGCGCCAGCAGCCAAGATCGTCAACTAGCGGGAGCAAAGCAGTACTTC.

The J gene is TRBJ2-3, the V gene TRBV4-3; 8 bases agree with TRBD2. Per germline, CDR1 LGHNA and CDR2 YSLEER. The CDR3 totals 17 residues. J lost 5 bases, V lost 0 bases, and 10 bases had no gene match. The CDR3 DNA is TGCGCCAGCAGCCAAGACGTTAAGCGGGAGCTGGTAGATACGCAGTATTTT. Amino acid sequence: CASSQDVKRELVDTQYF.

This clone was recorded only once. The same CDR3 arises from other DNA sequences in this sample as well. V gene TRBV5-6 combines with J gene TRBJ2-1; D is ambiguous. The V gene's germline CDR1 is SGHDT and CDR2 YYEEEE. The V gene lost 0 bases and the J gene lost 2 bases, with 3 bases spanning the gap. The CDR3 runs 13 residues. CDR3 nucleotide sequence: TGTGCCAGCAGCTTGGGCACCTACAATGAGCAGTTCTTC. Its translation is CASSLGTYNEQFF.

The genes are TRBV15 and TRBJ2-5, with 11 positions matching TRBD2. CDR3 size: 15 residues. Germline V gene sequence: CDR1 LNHNV, CDR2 YYDKDF (reference sequence). Trimming at V came to 4 bases and at J to 3 bases, leaving 4 bases not matched to a gene. CDR3 in DNA: TGTGCCACCAGCATACCACTAGCGGGAGAAGAGACCCAGTACTTC. It translates to CATSIPLAGEETQYF.

The chain has TRBV19 and TRBJ2-1, with a possible D match to TRBD1 (6 bases). The CDR3 is 15 amino acids. V was pared by 1 base and J by 8 bases, with 15 bases between. Germline CDR1 and CDR2: LNHDA and SQIVND (reference sequence). CDR3 protein: CASSIGVGAADEQFF. CDR3 bases: TGTGCCAGTAGTATAGGGGTGGGGGCAGCGGATGAGCAGTTCTTC.

The CDR3, as DNA: TGTGCCAGCAGCTTGGGAAACACCGGGGAGCTGTTTTTT. It is translated as CASSLGNTGELFF. The rearrangement joins TRBV5-6 to TRBJ2-2; D is unresolved. This CDR3 spans 13 amino acids. Per germline, CDR1 SGHDT and CDR2 YYEEEE. V gave up 0 bases and J gave up 2 bases, with 2 bases separating them.

The chain recombines TRBV18 with TRBJ2-7, with 7 positions matching TRBD1. CDR1 and CDR2 (germline): KGHSH, LQKENI. V shed 3 bases and J 5 bases; nucleotides not matched to a gene: 10. This CDR3 has 15 residues. CDR3 sequence (DNA): TGTGCCAGCTCACCGAGGGGGCTGACTGCGGACGAGCAGTACTTC. This encodes CASSPRGLTADEQYF.

The chain employs TRBV4-1 and TRBJ1-2; TRBD1 agrees at 9 bases. CDR3 length: 15 amino acids. CDR1 is MGHRA, CDR2 YSYEKL, per germline. V lost 2 bases, J lost 4 bases, and 5 bases stayed unmatched. The CDR3 spells CASSQSGQGSYGYTF. The CDR3 region has the DNA TGCGCCAGCAGCCAATCGGGACAGGGATCCTATGGCTACACCTTC.

The rearrangement uses TRBV4-1 and TRBJ1-5; perhaps TRBD1 as D (5 bases). Germline CDR1 reads MGHRA; CDR2 reads YSYEKL. This CDR3 is 15 amino acids long. Trimming stripped 5 bases from V and 4 bases from J, with 15 bases between. This chain's CDR3 is CASSSGERVNQPQHF. The CDR3 coding sequence is TGCGCCAGCAGCTCGGGGGAACGGGTGAATCAGCCCCAGCATTTT.

The rearrangement joins TRBV13 to TRBJ2-1; TRBD2 matches at 12 bases. The CDR3 extends over 16 amino acids. V shed 4 bases and J 2 bases; nucleotides not matched to a gene: 3. Germline V gene lookup returns CDR1 PRHDT and CDR2 FYEKMQ (reference sequence). Here the CDR3 reads CASSSRLAGAYNEQFF. The CDR3 coding sequence is TGTGCCAGCAGCTCACGACTAGCGGGAGCCTACAATGAGCAGTTCTTC.

This sequence joins TRBV7-9 and TRBJ1-2; maybe TRBD1 (6 bases). The CDR3 totals 14 residues. CDR1 and CDR2 from the germline V gene are SEHNR and FQNEAQ (reference sequence). Deletions cut 8 bases from V and 3 bases from J, with 16 bases between. The CDR3 here is CASGDLQGDYGYTF. CDR3 bases: TGTGCCAGCGGAGACCTACAGGGTGACTATGGCTACACCTTC. The variable domain in full, with the rest retrieved from reference TRBV7-9 and TRBJ1-2, is DTGVSQNPRHKITKRGQNVTFRCDPISEHNRLYWYRQTLGQGPEFLTYFQNEAQLEKSRLLSDRFSAERPKGSFSTLEIQRTEQGDSAMYLCASGDLQGDYGYTFGSGTRLTVV.

This chain connects TRBV25-1 to TRBJ2-7, with TRBD1 matching over 7 bases. Germline CDR1 is MGHDK and CDR2 is SYGVNS. After removal of 5 bases from V and 5 bases from J, the junction contained 3 bases not matched to a gene. This CDR3 has 12 amino acids. The CDR3 DNA reads TGTGCCAGCAGTCACAGGGGAGACGAGCAGTACTTC. Its protein is CASSHRGDEQYF.

The chain combines TRBV7-9 with TRBJ2-4, with TRBD2 as a possible D gene (6 bases). Germline loops: CDR1 SEHNR, CDR2 FQNEAQ (reference sequence). V was shortened by 0 bases and J by 7 bases, with 16 bases between the two germline ends. This CDR3 contains 16 residues. The CDR3 coding sequence is TGTGCCAGCAGCTTAGCGGGAGGATTCACAGTGAACATTCAGTACTTC. Amino acid sequence: CASSLAGGFTVNIQYF.

In the case of this clone: This sample also contains other DNA sequences that code for the same CDR3. The chain carries TRBV5-1 and TRBJ1-1, with TRBD1 matching over 8 bases. From germline, CDR1 is SGHRS and CDR2 YFSETQ. The J segment lost 2 bases and the V segment lost 4 bases, leaving 10 bases of the junction unmatched. The CDR3 loop spans 16 amino acids. The chain's CDR3 is CASSQGTGGGNTEAFF. Written as DNA, the CDR3 is TGCGCCAGCAGCCAGGGGACAGGTGGGGGTAACACTGAAGCTTTCTTT.

This chain joins TRBV7-9 and TRBJ1-1; 9 bases are shared with TRBD1. V lost 4 bases to trimming and J lost 6 bases; unmatched junction nucleotides: 12. Germline CDR1 is SEHNR and CDR2 is FQNEAQ (reference sequence). This CDR3 contains 16 residues. CDR3: CASSSLPGQGDPEAFF. The CDR3 bases are TGTGCCAGCAGCTCACTCCCGGGACAGGGAGATCCTGAAGCTTTCTTT.

Comment on this clone: Other DNA sequences in the same sample also yield this CDR3. The V and J genes are TRBV28 and TRBJ1-5, with D perhaps matching TRBD1 (5 bases). The CDR3 is 15 residues long. Trimming left V 2 bases short and J 2 bases short, with 10 bases between. The germline CDR1 and CDR2 sequences are MDHEN and SYDVKM. DNA for the CDR3: TGTGCCAGCAGTTTAGGGACGGGGGGCAATCAGCCCCAGCATTTT. The encoded protein is CASSLGTGGNQPQHF. Full variable domain (outside the CDR3, taken from reference TRBV28 and TRBJ1-5): DVKVTQSSRYLVKRTGEKVFLECVQDMDHENMFWYRQDPGLGLRLIYFSYDVKMKEKGDIPEGYSVSREKKERFSLILESASTNQTSMYLCASSLGTGGNQPQHFGDGTRLSIL.